The present T cell receptor (beta chain) was sequenced within a study of patients and donors after allogeneic stem cell transplantation. The V gene end was trimmed by 5 bases and the J gene end by 4 bases; junction bases not matched to a gene: 7. Per germline, CDR1 DFQATT and CDR2 SNEGSKA (reference sequence). This CDR3 region has 14 residues. Each CDR3 protein is one row after TCRdb ran MiXCR on the RT-PCR reads. This sample has some 880,000 distinct CDR3 sequences; around 17% occur once, and the top ten carry around 6%. This TCR was recovered from a human donor who was either an allogeneic HSCT recipient or a stem cell or donor lymphocyte infusion donor (not recorded which). It is not recorded whose cells these are; they may come from a transplant donor. The chain has TRBV20-1 and TRBJ1-5; the match to TRBD1 covers 8 bases. Sequencing was performed on blood, either unsorted or a sorted T cell fraction (not recorded which). CDR3 loop: CSASTDRDNQPQHF. The CDR3, as DNA: TGCAGTGCTTCAACGGACAGGGATAATCAGCCCCAGCATTTT.